This T cell receptor (beta chain) was found in a study of blood T cell repertoires in COVID-19. Turning to the study itself: Whether acute or convalescent, the COVID-19 samples came from the United States, Italy and Spain. PBMCs, B-cell-depleted T cells, or T cells were the source of the cDNA or gDNA that made up the material.

Per the study methods: It was from reference gene primer amplification that nucleated cell counts were estimated. The method was immunoSEQ multiplex PCR; TCRdb's version includes in-frame clones alone and lacks a portion of them. V, J and clone size were drawn from that table, and D and trimming were deduced from the DNA. The sample has roughly 250,000 clones, more than 75% seen once. This CDR3 is built from 16 residues. V lost 2 bases and J lost 1; bases outside the gene matches: 4. Germline CDR1 and CDR2: SGHVS and FQNEAQ. This receptor was taken from a man aged 35 to 55 who had recovered from COVID-19. This chain links TRBV7-8 with TRBJ2-1; TRBD2 matches 8 bases. The sequenced sample consisted of peripheral blood. CDR3 region: CASSLSSGVSYNEQFF. As DNA, the CDR3 is TGTGCCAGCAGCTTAAGTAGCGGGGTATCCTACAATGAGCAGTTCTTC.